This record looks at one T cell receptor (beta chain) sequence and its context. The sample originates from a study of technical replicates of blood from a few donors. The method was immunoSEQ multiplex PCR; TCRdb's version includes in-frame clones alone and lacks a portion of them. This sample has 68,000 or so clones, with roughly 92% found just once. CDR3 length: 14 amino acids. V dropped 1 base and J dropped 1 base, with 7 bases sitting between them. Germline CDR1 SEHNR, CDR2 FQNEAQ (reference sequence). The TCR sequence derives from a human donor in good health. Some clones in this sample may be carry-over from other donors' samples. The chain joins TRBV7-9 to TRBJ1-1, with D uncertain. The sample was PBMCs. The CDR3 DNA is TGTGCCAGCAGCTTAGGGCAGGAGAACACTGAAGCTTTCTTT. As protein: CASSLGQENTEAFF.